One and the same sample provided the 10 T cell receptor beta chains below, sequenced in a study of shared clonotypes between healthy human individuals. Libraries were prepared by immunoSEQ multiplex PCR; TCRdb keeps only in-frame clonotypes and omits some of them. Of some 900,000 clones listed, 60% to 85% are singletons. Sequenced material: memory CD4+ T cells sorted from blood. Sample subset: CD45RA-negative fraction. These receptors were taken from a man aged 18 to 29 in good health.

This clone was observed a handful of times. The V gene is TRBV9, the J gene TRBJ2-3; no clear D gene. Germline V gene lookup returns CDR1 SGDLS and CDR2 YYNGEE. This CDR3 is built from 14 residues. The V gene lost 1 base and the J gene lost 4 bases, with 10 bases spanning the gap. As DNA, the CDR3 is TGTGCCAGCAGCGTACGCGCCTGGCCAGATACGCAGTATTTT. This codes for CASSVRAWPDTQYF.

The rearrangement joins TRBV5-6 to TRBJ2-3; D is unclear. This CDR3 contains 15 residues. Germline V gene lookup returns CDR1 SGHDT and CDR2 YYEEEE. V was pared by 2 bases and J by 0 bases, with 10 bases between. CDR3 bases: TGTGCCAGCAGCTTATCCGGACCTAGCACAGATACGCAGTATTTT. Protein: CASSLSGPSTDTQYF.

The CDR3 loop reads CASSPTVGTGVIYGYTF. In DNA form, the CDR3 reads TGTGCCAGCAGCCCAACAGTTGGGACAGGGGTAATCTATGGCTACACCTTC. J is TRBJ1-2 and V is TRBV5-8, with 10 bases identical to TRBD1. CDR3 length: 17 residues. Germline assignment: CDR1 SGHTS and CDR2 YDEGEE. The ends lost 4 bases at V and 4 bases at J; junction bases unmatched: 13.

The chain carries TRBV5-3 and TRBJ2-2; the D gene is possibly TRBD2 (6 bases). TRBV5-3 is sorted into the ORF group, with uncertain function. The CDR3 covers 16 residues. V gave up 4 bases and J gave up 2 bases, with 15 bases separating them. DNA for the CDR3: TGTGCCAGAAGCACGGACTACATTTATAACACCGGGGAGCTGTTTTTT. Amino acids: CARSTDYIYNTGELFF.

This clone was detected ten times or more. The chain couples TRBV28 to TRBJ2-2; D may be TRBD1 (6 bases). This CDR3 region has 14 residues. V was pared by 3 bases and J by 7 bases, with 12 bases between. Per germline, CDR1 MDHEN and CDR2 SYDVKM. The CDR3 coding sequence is TGTGCCAGCAGTTTGGCAGGGGCGGGCGGGGAGCTGTTTTTT. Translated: CASSLAGAGGELFF.

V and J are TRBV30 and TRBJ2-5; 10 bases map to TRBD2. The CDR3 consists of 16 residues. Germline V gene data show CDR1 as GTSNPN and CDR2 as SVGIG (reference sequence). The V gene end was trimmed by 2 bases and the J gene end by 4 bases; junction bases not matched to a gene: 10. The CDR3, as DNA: TGTGCCTGGAGTCCATGGGGACTAGCGTCTGGAGAGACCCAGTACTTC. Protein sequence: CAWSPWGLASGETQYF.

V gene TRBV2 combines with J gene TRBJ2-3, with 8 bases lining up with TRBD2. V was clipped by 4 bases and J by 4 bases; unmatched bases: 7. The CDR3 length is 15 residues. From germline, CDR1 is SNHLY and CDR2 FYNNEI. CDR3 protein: CASSGQRGRADTQYF. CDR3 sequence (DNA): TGTGCCAGCAGTGGGCAGCGGGGGAGGGCAGATACGCAGTATTTT.

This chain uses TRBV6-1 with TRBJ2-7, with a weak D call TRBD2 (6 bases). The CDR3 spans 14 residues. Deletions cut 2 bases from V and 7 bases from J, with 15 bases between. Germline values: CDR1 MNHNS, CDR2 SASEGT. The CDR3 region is CASSEMRTTGEQYF. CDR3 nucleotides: TGTGCCAGCAGTGAAATGCGGACTACGGGGGAGCAGTACTTC.

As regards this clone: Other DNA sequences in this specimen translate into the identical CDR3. CDR3 nucleotide sequence: TGCAGCGTCTCCACCGGGACAGGGTACGAGCAGTACTTC. Its translation is CSVSTGTGYEQYF. This chain links TRBV29-1 with TRBJ2-7, with 9 bases that match TRBD1. CDR1 is SQVTM, CDR2 ANQGSEA, per germline. J gave up 4 bases and V 6 bases, and 7 bases lay outside the gene matches. This CDR3 is 13 amino acids long.

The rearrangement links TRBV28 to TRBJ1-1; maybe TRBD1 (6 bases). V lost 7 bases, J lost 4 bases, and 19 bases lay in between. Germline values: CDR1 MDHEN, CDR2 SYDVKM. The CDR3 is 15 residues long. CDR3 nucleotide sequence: TGTGCCAGCACCTGGCGGGGGCCAGGGCTCACTGAAGCTTTCTTT. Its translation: CASTWRGPGLTEAFF.